The rows below give T cell receptor beta chains drawn from one sample of a study of OX40 agonist ivuxolimab in advanced cancers. Using immunoSEQ multiplex PCR, the repertoire was profiled, and TCRdb retains in-frame clones only, with some absent. The sample lists more than 12,000 clones, about 90% seen once, with approximately 23% in the top ten. The sample in question was CD4+ or CD8+ T cells sorted from blood, obtained in a trial of the OX40 agonist ivuxolimab. The receptors were sampled from an adult with an advanced solid tumor such as melanoma, head and neck, liver or kidney cancer. The CDR3 runs from the conserved cysteine through the conserved F or W. A D gene is named only where the DNA matches it firmly. Clone size, where shown, is once, few, many, or a class for clones that have expanded.

abundance	j_gene	v_gene	d_gene	CDR3aa	CDR3nt
once	TRBJ2-2	TRBV7-3	NA	CASSKANTGELFF	TGTGCCAGCAGCAAAGCGAACACCGGGGAGCTGTTTTTT
NA	TRBJ2-1	TRBV5-8	NA	CASSLDGSDEQFF	TGTGCCAGCAGCTTGGATGGTAGCGATGAGCAGTTCTTC
NA	TRBJ1-1	TRBV19	TRBD1	CASSIGQGWPEAFF	TGTGCCAGTAGTATAGGACAGGGTTGGCCTGAAGCTTTCTTT
NA	TRBJ1-1	TRBV5-6	NA	CASSLDGETEAFF	TGTGCCAGCAGCTTGGACGGGGAAACTGAAGCTTTCTTT
NA	TRBJ1-4	TRBV6-6	NA	CASSYSIEEVFF	TGTGCCAGCAGTTACTCGATAGAGGAGGTGTTTTTT
NA	TRBJ2-7	TRBV5-8	TRBD2	CASSSGEGWYEQYF	TGTGCCAGCAGCTCCGGGGAGGGGTGGTACGAGCAGTACTTC
NA	TRBJ2-6	TRBV9	TRBD1	CASSPPLGQGVAGANVLTF	TGTGCCAGCAGTCCTCCCTTGGGACAGGGTGTGGCTGGGGCCAACGTCCTGACTTTC
NA	TRBJ1-5	TRBV4-1	TRBD1	CASSQDGGTAYQPQHF	TGCGCCAGCAGCCAAGATGGGGGGACAGCTTATCAGCCCCAGCATTTT
once	TRBJ1-5	TRBV7-8	NA	CASSLETNVKSAQHF	TGTGCCAGCAGCTTGGAGACAAATGTAAAATCAGCCCAGCATTTT